This record looks at one TCR beta chain sequence and its context. Its antigen remains unidentified. No quality values exist for individual bases; no much larger clone is one base distant. The treatment or condition label corresponds to: in vitro stimulation with specific CMV peptide epitopes to enrich CMV-specific T cells. The run used an Illumina HiSeq 1500. TCRdb itself trimmed the public reads at Q25 with fastp, ran MiXCR and retained productive beta chains. Rows merge per CDR3 protein into single entries with the most common DNA and genes. Here the sample has hundreds of thousands of distinct CDR3 sequences; approximately 42% occur a single time. In total, the top ten clones hold 43% of the sample. The data derive from a study of T cell repertoires in cytomegalovirus infection (dated by TCRdb to 2018 to 2020). For context, the study as a whole: The peptide stimulations were aimed at well-studied HLA-B-restricted epitopes as well as recently identified HLA-C-restricted CMV epitopes, whose presentation resists viral immunomodulation. Donor HLA type was relevant to the analysis, because carriage of CMV infection together with the matching HLA type was indicated by public TCR beta signatures. The full study reports these points: Cumulative frequency of public TCR beta family members discriminated carriers of CMV infection plus the relevant HLA type in this cohort and an independent roughly 320-donor cohort. The ex vivo response was dominated by HLA-C-restricted CMV-specific TCR beta clonotypes, and the single most frequent clonotype in two of eight donors was supplied by these HLA-C-restricted clonotypes.

The cysteine opens and the phenylalanine closes a CDR3 of 17 amino acids. The CDR3 DNA has 51 bases and is translated from base 1. Sequences SGHAT (CDR1) and FQNNGV (CDR2) are obtained from the germline V gene. V is pared back by 3 bases and J by 6 bases, with 22 bases lying between the germline termini. The chain was built from TRBV11-2 and TRBJ2-3, with TRBD1 perhaps the D gene, on 6 matching bases. This sequence was found in a human donor in good health (CMV status not recorded). Some clones in this sample may be carry-over from other donors' samples. The sequences come from cultured PBMCs, collected from culture after CMV antigen stimulation. The DNA sequence follows: TGTGCCAGCAGCTTCTGGTCCCCACGCCACAGGGCGGATACGCAGTATTTT. Translated, this gives CASSFWSPRHRADTQYF.